This TCR beta chain originates from a study of blood T cells in healthy people across ages (dated by TCRdb to the mid-2010s). In terms of the full investigation: Template switching captured roughly one uniquely barcoded TCR beta cDNA molecule per two T cells in model experiments. For two donors (one aged 18 to 29 and one aged 80 or older), the study analyzed two additional independent replicas of 1 million unique cDNA reads from the same blood draw. The study measured age-related changes in TCR beta repertoire diversity using deep sequencing normalized with unique cDNA molecular identifiers. To avoid experimental bias, donors of different ages were randomly spread across the sequencing lanes. The donors were split into four age groups: young (average around 15 years), middle-aged (about 40), aged (approximately 60) and long-lived (more than 80). Beyond this particular receptor, the publication reports: Observed TCR beta diversity correlated strongly with the percentage of naive T cells measured by flow cytometry. Total diversity estimates from one million sequenced T cells were considered lower bounds and underestimates. Because the CMV infection status of the donors was unknown, age-related changes in expanded clonotypes may potentially have been confounded. Bulk unsorted PBMC profiling prevented conclusive comparison of naive and antigen-experienced compartments. Observed TCR beta diversity per million T cells fell roughly linearly with age, and a significant reduction was already apparent by age around 36. Compared with the aged group, the long-lived group had more naive CD4+ T cells, fewer expanded clones and increased TCR diversity, suggesting age selection.

Regarding this clonotype: Which antigen it targets is not known. No clone much larger than this one lies a single base away; base qualities are absent.

Measured from the cysteine to the phenylalanine, the CDR3 is 13 residues long. Only CDR3 DNA is held: 39 bases, read in frame from base 1. V drops 3 bases and J drops 5 bases, leaving 12 bases in between. CDR1 SQVTM and CDR2 ANQGSEA are derived from the germline V gene. Libraries were made using 5' RACE. TCRdb names Illumina HiSeq 2500 as the instrument used. The second PCR ran for roughly 7 to 12 cycles and used a J-beta primer mix along with a sample-barcoded 5' primer. A unique molecular identifier was introduced onto each TCR beta cDNA molecule by a template-switch 5' adaptor carrying 12 random nucleotides. Each sample yielded at least 2.5 million CDR3-containing paired-end reads. All of the RNA was converted into first-strand cDNA using the Mint cDNA synthesis kit, with a TRBC-specific oligonucleotide serving as the primer. Following uracil-DNA glycosylase treatment, a first 18-cycle PCR with universal primers M1SS and BC2_uni_R was performed on all cDNA. As for the authors' bioinformatics: For normalization, 1 million high-quality reads, each with a distinct molecular identifier, were randomly selected from each sample. Instead of being binned into consensus sequences, reads that shared molecular identifiers were thrown out. MiTCR, with a Q25 quality threshold and the strictest error-elimination algorithm, was used for CDR3 identification, clonotype clustering and error correction. A nonparametric unseen species model with Euler transformation was used to estimate lower-bound total TCR beta diversity. The public reads were reanalyzed by TCRdb: fastp trimming at Q25, MiXCR alignment, in-frame beta chains only. Duplicate CDR3 protein sequences are folded into a single record with the most common DNA and genes. The V and J calls reflect TCRdb's pipeline rather than the authors' work. In this sample the table shows hundreds of thousands of distinct CDR3 sequences, roughly 21% of which occur a single time. The biggest ten clones account for about 3.6% of the sample.

The roughly 39 donors, aged 6 to 90 years, were systemically healthy Caucasian individuals from Russia. Around 9.9 milliliters of peripheral blood were collected from each donor into EDTA-treated Vacutainer tubes. PBMCs were isolated by Ficoll-Paque density-gradient centrifugation, with at least 6.5 million obtained per sample. Total RNA was extracted from PBMCs with Trizol reagent, with at least 6 micrograms obtained per sample. For every donor, an aliquot of PBMCs went through flow cytometry to measure the percentages of naive CD45RAhigh/CD27high T cells. This TCR derives from a man between 70 and 80 years old in good health. Specimen: blood. The rearranged chain carries TRBV29-1 and TRBJ2-3; the D gene is possibly TRBD1, with 5 bases matching. CDR3 reads: CSVEDTQGDTQYF. The DNA sequence follows: TGCAGCGTTGAGGACACTCAGGGAGATACGCAGTATTTT.